This TCR beta chain was sequenced during a study of cytomegalovirus exposure and HLA in healthy donors. Use of 60 Vbeta and 13 Jbeta primers characterized the PCR. In the authors' methods: A follow-up analysis tallied 65 million to 80 million unique TCR beta chains, some 11 million shared. TCRdb's table, derived via immunoSEQ multiplex PCR, lists solely in-frame clones and lacks some. V and J calls and clone size are as listed in that table; D and trimming were resolved from the DNA. With 120,000 to 150,000 clones in the sample, the ten largest clones hold 2% to 3%. CDR1 and CDR2 from the germline V gene are SGDLS and YYNGEE. The CDR3 is 17 residues long. J was trimmed by 7 bases and V by 0 bases; bases with no gene match: 15.

The rearrangement links TRBV9 to TRBJ1-2, with 7 positions matching TRBD1. Material: PBMCs. The clonotype was recovered from a man between 40 and 49 years old in good health and CMV-seronegative. The CDR3 protein is CASSVDPRGAESVGYTF. In DNA form, the CDR3 reads TGTGCCAGCAGCGTAGACCCCAGGGGGGCGGAAAGTGTTGGCTACACCTTC.